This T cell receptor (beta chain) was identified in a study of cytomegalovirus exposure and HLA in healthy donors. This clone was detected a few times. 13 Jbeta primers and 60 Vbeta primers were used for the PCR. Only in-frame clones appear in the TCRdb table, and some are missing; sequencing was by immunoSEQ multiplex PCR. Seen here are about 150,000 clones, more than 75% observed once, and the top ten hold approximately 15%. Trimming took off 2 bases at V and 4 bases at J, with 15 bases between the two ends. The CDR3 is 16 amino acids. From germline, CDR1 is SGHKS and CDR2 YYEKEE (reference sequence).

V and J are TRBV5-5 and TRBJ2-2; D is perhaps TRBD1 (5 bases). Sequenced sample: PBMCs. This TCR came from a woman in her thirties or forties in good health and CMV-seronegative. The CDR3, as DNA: TGTGCCAGCAGCTTTATGTCTACAGGTTCCACCGGGGAGCTGTTTTTT. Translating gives CASSFMSTGSTGELFF.